These 10 T cell receptor beta chains were all obtained from the same sample, sequenced in a study of human T cells and chemical hapten exposure (dated by TCRdb to about 2021). Explained via the paper, the time point label denotes: pre-sensitization, week 0. This sample's treatment or condition label indicates: therapeutic diphenylcyclopropenone sensitization with weekly scalp DPC. Receptor libraries were prepared by RACE. The reads were generated on a NextSeq 500. Through fastp at Q25 and MiXCR, TCRdb rebuilt clones from the public reads, retaining in-frame beta chains. Every distinct CDR3 protein forms one entry, paired with its most common genes and DNA. The sample has about 120,000 distinct CDR3 sequences on record, 13% of them singletons. The top ten clonotypes cover approximately 3% of the sample. The material sequenced was whole blood, taken in connection with sensitization to the hapten diphenylcyclopropenone (DPC). These receptors all stem from a woman younger than 35 with alopecia areata. Some clones in this sample may be carry-over from other donors' samples.

This clonotype has just a few counts. This chain uses TRBV3-1 with TRBJ1-1, with unresolved D. Trimming pared 1 base from V and 1 base from J, leaving 7 bases between. The CDR3 extends over 14 amino acids. Germline values: CDR1 LGHDT, CDR2 YNNKEL (reference sequence). Written as DNA, the CDR3 is TGTGCCAGCAGCCAAGGGCACGCGAACACTGAAGCTTTCTTT. Protein product: CASSQGHANTEAFF.

There are many counts of this clonotype. The rearrangement links TRBV6-2 or TRBV6-3 to TRBJ2-1; D is uncertain. The germline gives CDR1 MNHEY, CDR2 SVGEGT. V was cut by 8 bases and J by 0 bases, with 14 bases left in between. The CDR3 consists of 15 residues. CDR3: CASGWWSLSYNEQFF. In DNA, the CDR3 is TGTGCCAGCGGCTGGTGGTCCCTCTCCTACAATGAGCAGTTCTTC.

This clonotype was recorded a few times. The chain employs TRBV12-3 or TRBV12-4 and TRBJ1-4; D ambiguous. Deletions cut 4 bases from V and 2 bases from J, with 8 bases between. The CDR3 is 14 amino acids. The CDR3 nucleotides read TGTGCCAGCAGTTCAGCCCGTACTAATGAAAAACTGTTTTTT. Translating it yields CASSSARTNEKLFF.

The chain has TRBV28 and TRBJ1-1; D remains unclear. The V and J ends lost 3 bases and 0 bases respectively, with 8 bases between them. Germline CDR1 is MDHEN and CDR2 is SYDVKM. CDR3 size: 14 residues. CDR3 DNA: TGTGCCAGCAGTTTTACAGTAATGAACACTGAAGCTTTCTTT. As protein: CASSFTVMNTEAFF.

The V and J genes are TRBV20-1 and TRBJ2-7; TRBD2 might be the D (5 bases). Germline V CDR1 and CDR2: DFQATT, SNEGSKA (reference sequence). The CDR3 consists of 14 residues. Deletions cut 0 bases from V and 4 bases from J, with 13 bases between. The CDR3 region has the DNA TGCAGTGCTAGAGATAGAGGGTTTGTTTACGAGCAGTACTTC. Protein sequence: CSARDRGFVYEQYF.

CDR3 loop: CASSDPMDGNEKLFF. CDR3 DNA sequence: TGTGCCAGCAGTGACCCCATGGACGGGAATGAAAAACTGTTTTTT. V and J are TRBV25-1 and TRBJ1-4; D remains ambiguous. Between the trimmed V and J ends, which lost 3 bases and 5 bases, there was a span of 13 bases. CDR1 and CDR2 (germline): MGHDK, SYGVNS. The CDR3 extends over 15 amino acids.

This clonotype was observed a handful of times. The chain joins TRBV9 to TRBJ1-1; D is uncertain. CDR1 and CDR2 (germline): SGDLS, YYNGEE. Trimming shortened V by 4 bases and J by 5 bases, and 12 bases separated the two germline ends. This CDR3 is built from 13 residues. The DNA for the CDR3 is TGTGCCAGCAGCAACACGAGGGAAACTGAAGCTTTCTTT. Amino acids: CASSNTRETEAFF.

There are a few counts of this clonotype. The CDR3 DNA sequence: TGTGCCAGCAGTCCCTCCGGGGGTTACAATGAGCAGTTCTTC. This codes for CASSPSGGYNEQFF. This chain joins TRBV6-5 and TRBJ2-1; TRBD2 might be the D (6 bases). Germline V gene sequence: CDR1 MNHEY, CDR2 SVGAGI. Deletions cut 5 bases from V and 4 bases from J, with 12 bases between. The CDR3 extends over 14 amino acids.

This clonotype was found a few times. This chain connects TRBV6-1 to TRBJ2-6; no firm D call. Germline CDR1 reads MNHNS; CDR2 reads SASEGT. The CDR3 is 14 residues long. V lost 5 bases and J 4 bases, leaving 9 bases between the germline ends. The CDR3 DNA sequence: TGTGCCAGCAGTCCAATTCCAGGGGCCAACGTCCTGACTTTC. Translation: CASSPIPGANVLTF.

Only a few counts were recorded for this clonotype. This rearrangement joins TRBV20-1 to TRBJ2-7; weak D call: TRBD1 (6 bases). This CDR3 region has 15 residues. Looked up from germline, CDR1 is DFQATT and CDR2 is SNEGSKA (reference sequence). With 6 bases removed from V and 5 bases from J, the gap between germline ends came to 23 bases. The CDR3 nucleotides read TGCAGTGCCCCTAAAGGGGCAGGGGTCATAAACGAGCAGTACTTC. Translating it yields CSAPKGAGVINEQYF.